This T cell receptor beta chain was sequenced in a study of blood T cell repertoires in COVID-19. Across the whole study: The study drew acute and convalescent COVID-19 samples from the United States, Italy and Spain. PBMCs, B-cell-depleted T cells, or T cells provided the cDNA or gDNA that made up the material.

As processed by the authors: Estimation of nucleated cell counts relied on the amplification of reference gene primers. Assay used: immunoSEQ multiplex PCR; TCRdb lists only in-frame clones, some missing. V and J calls and clone size follow that table, whereas D and trimming were derived from the DNA. The sample has 110,000 to 150,000 clones, roughly 80% seen once. V gave up 11 bases and J gave up 1 base, with 15 bases separating them. Germline CDR1 ENHRY, CDR2 SYGVKD. CDR3 length: 14 amino acids. The receptor was derived from a human donor in a cohort sampled during active COVID-19. The sequenced sample was peripheral blood. V usage is TRBV10-3 and J usage is TRBJ1-5; no clear D gene. CDR3 sequence: CASQEGMSNQPQHF. The CDR3 DNA sequence: TGTGCCTCCCAGGAGGGAATGAGCAATCAGCCCCAGCATTTT.